The subject of this entry is one TCR beta chain. Antigen specificity is unknown. The data stem from a study of CXCR3-negative and CXCR3-positive naive CD8 T cells. CDR1 and CDR2 from the germline V gene are MDHEN and SYDVKM. The CDR3 totals 13 residues. A CD45RO-CCR7+CD27+CD95- phenotype identified naive CD8+ T cells. The study's findings and limits: Naive cells with CXCR3 showed TRB CDR3s that were more hydrophobic than those in CXCR3-negative naive cells. Fresh PBMCs served for most assays, and CXCR3 expression fell partially after cryopreservation.

The TRB cDNA libraries were prepared by 5' RACE with UMI labels. Following a re-call of the 5' RACE reads, TCRdb has one entry per CDR3 protein and lacks DNA. With 100,000 or so distinct CDR3 sequences in the sample, the ten largest clones hold approximately 0.38%. The chain is built from TRBV28 and TRBJ2-1; TCRdb designates TRBD1, a call that cannot be tested without DNA. This TCR was recovered from a human donor in good health. Some clones in this sample may be carry-over from other donors' samples. The sequenced sample was naive CXCR3+ CD8+ T cells from blood. Indicated subset: CD45RO-CCR7+CD27+CD95- naive CD8+ T cells expressing CXCR3 (TNR3+). CDR3 sequence reads: CASSSRLSNEQFF.